This T cell receptor beta chain was captured in a study of blood T cell repertoires in COVID-19. Overall study context: In each case, the material was cDNA or gDNA derived from T cells, B-cell-depleted T cells, or PBMCs.

In the original processing: For nucleated cells, counts were estimated from reference gene primer amplification. Method: immunoSEQ multiplex PCR; TCRdb's copy keeps in-frame clones and lacks some. That table supplies the V and J calls and clone size; D and trimming were determined from the DNA. The table includes about 240,000 clones, approximately 78% detected once. This clone turned up a few times. Germline CDR1 SGHTA, CDR2 FQGNSA. CDR3 size: 16 residues. V shed 5 bases and J 0 bases; nucleotides not matched to a gene: 7. Input material: peripheral blood. V and J are TRBV7-2 and TRBJ2-7, with 10 bases aligning to TRBD2. The TCR comes from a woman aged 55-69 years with active or convalescent COVID-19. The CDR3 DNA is TGTGCCAGCAGCCCCCTTAGCGGGGGGAACTCCTACGAGCAGTACTTC. Encoded protein: CASSPLSGGNSYEQYF.